These T cell receptor beta chains were read from a single sample in a study of T cells in Graves' hyperthyroidism and ophthalmopathy. TCRdb re-analysed the multiplex PCR reads in MiXCR, keeping a single row per CDR3 protein. The data show roughly 250,000 distinct CDR3 sequences, less than 20% seen once. Sequencing was done on a sample of blood. Receptors were obtained from a woman aged 18-35 years with Graves' ophthalmopathy. CDR3s include the opening cysteine and the closing phenylalanine or tryptophan. D genes are given only for firm matches. Some rows have no size entry. The others give once, few or many, or a class for an expanded clone.

V: TRBV18
size: many
J: TRBJ2-1
D: TRBD2
CDR3: CASRQTSGSSYNEQFF
DNA: TGTGCCAGCCGCCAGACTAGCGGTTCCTCCTACAATGAGCAGTTCTTC

V: TRBV7-2
size: many
J: TRBJ2-7
D: TRBD2
CDR3: CASSFPGLAGGDEQYF
DNA: TGTGCCAGCAGCTTCCCTGGACTAGCGGGTGGCGACGAGCAGTACTTC

V: TRBV29-1
size: many
J: TRBJ2-7
D: TRBD1
CDR3: CSVFGGTVSYEQYF
DNA: TGCAGCGTTTTCGGTGGGACAGTCTCCTACGAGCAGTACTTC

V: TRBV24-1
size: few
J: TRBJ1-4
D: .
CDR3: CATSDSRKKLFF
DNA: TGTGCCACCAGTGATTCGCGTAAAAAACTGTTTTTT

V: TRBV28
size: many
J: TRBJ2-1
D: TRBD2
CDR3: CASSFKPGGAYSYNEQFF
DNA: TGTGCCAGCAGTTTCAAGCCGGGAGGGGCCTATTCCTACAATGAGCAGTTCTTC

V: TRBV3-1
size: many
J: TRBJ1-5
D: .
CDR3: CASSPGVGNQPQHF
DNA: TGTGCCAGCAGCCCGGGGGTCGGCAATCAGCCCCAGCATTTT

V: TRBV11-3
size: many
J: TRBJ1-2
D: TRBD1
CDR3: CASSPGQGVNYGYTF
DNA: TGTGCCAGCAGCCCAGGACAGGGTGTGAACTATGGCTACACCTTC

V: TRBV29-1
size: few
J: TRBJ2-1
D: TRBD2
CDR3: CSVDTSGSPNEQFF
DNA: TGCAGCGTTGATACTAGCGGGAGTCCCAATGAGCAGTTCTTC

V: TRBV6-2/TRBV6-3
size: many
J: TRBJ2-7
D: TRBD1
CDR3: CASSRQGMDEQYF
DNA: TGTGCCAGCAGCAGACAGGGGATGGACGAGCAGTACTTC

V: TRBV6-1
size: few
J: TRBJ1-1
D: .
CDR3: CASRVLNTEAFF
DNA: TGTGCCAGCAGGGTGCTTAACACTGAAGCTTTCTTT

V: TRBV7-9
size: many
J: TRBJ2-7
D: .
CDR3: CASSPQDRYEQYF
DNA: TGTGCCAGCAGCCCACAGGACCGCTACGAGCAGTACTTC

V: TRBV5-4
size: few
J: TRBJ1-2
D: TRBD1
CDR3: CASSFDRTGNRYGYTF
DNA: TGTGCCAGCAGCTTTGATCGGACAGGGAATCGCTATGGCTACACCTTC

V: TRBV28
size: many
J: TRBJ2-1
D: .
CDR3: CAIWGGLGEQFF
DNA: TGTGCCATCTGGGGGGGCTTGGGGGAGCAGTTCTTC

V: TRBV12-3/TRBV12-4
size: many
J: TRBJ1-5
D: .
CDR3: CASSFSGGDQPQHF
DNA: TGTGCCAGCAGTTTTTCCGGGGGGGATCAGCCCCAGCATTTT

V: TRBV11-2
size: many
J: TRBJ1-4
D: TRBD1
CDR3: CASSLDRRGRREKLFF
DNA: TGTGCCAGCAGCTTAGATAGAAGGGGGCGCAGAGAAAAACTGTTTTTT

V: TRBV4-2
size: many
J: TRBJ2-1
D: TRBD2
CDR3: CASSPRTSGSRYEQFF
DNA: TGTGCCAGCAGCCCCCGGACTAGCGGGAGTAGGTATGAGCAGTTCTTC

V: TRBV18
size: many
J: TRBJ2-7
D: TRBD1
CDR3: CASSRMTGASYEQYF
DNA: TGTGCCAGCTCACGGATGACAGGGGCATCCTACGAGCAGTACTTC

V: TRBV14
size: few
J: TRBJ2-1
D: TRBD1
CDR3: CASSPVTGGAYNEQFF
DNA: TGTGCCAGCAGCCCCGTAACAGGGGGCGCTTACAATGAGCAGTTCTTC

V: TRBV6-5
size: many
J: TRBJ1-1
D: .
CDR3: CASSYSTGITPNTEAFF
DNA: TGTGCCAGCAGTTACTCGACGGGAATCACGCCGAACACTGAAGCTTTCTTT

V: TRBV7-2
size: many
J: TRBJ1-1
D: TRBD1
CDR3: CASSGVGQGNTEAFF
DNA: TGTGCCAGCAGCGGGGTCGGACAGGGGAACACTGAAGCTTTCTTT

V: TRBV4-1
size: many
J: TRBJ2-5
D: TRBD2
CDR3: CASSLPKTSGEYQETQYF
DNA: TGCGCCAGCAGCCTACCTAAGACTAGCGGGGAGTACCAAGAGACCCAGTACTTC

V: TRBV7-8
size: many
J: TRBJ2-7
D: TRBD2
CDR3: CASSSGGLINSYEQYF
DNA: TGTGCCAGCAGCTCGGGAGGGTTGATAAACTCCTACGAGCAGTACTTC

V: TRBV24-1
size: many
J: TRBJ1-5
D: .
CDR3: CATSVSGASNQPQHF
DNA: TGTGCCACCAGTGTTTCAGGGGCCAGCAATCAGCCCCAGCATTTT

V: TRBV3-1
size: .
J: TRBJ2-2
D: TRBD2
CDR3: CASSTEQKRGGPTGELFF
DNA: TGTGCCAGCAGCACTGAGCAGAAGCGGGGGGGCCCCACCGGGGAGCTGTTTTTT

V: TRBV27
size: .
J: TRBJ1-2
D: TRBD1
CDR3: CASSLTGTGPNYGYTF
DNA: TGTGCCAGCAGTTTAACCGGGACAGGGCCCAACTATGGCTACACCTTC

V: TRBV4-2
size: few
J: TRBJ2-3
D: TRBD2
CDR3: CASSQEGLAGWSTDTQYF
DNA: TGTGCCAGCAGCCAAGAGGGACTAGCGGGATGGAGCACAGATACGCAGTATTTT

V: TRBV19
size: .
J: TRBJ1-6
D: .
CDR3: CASMGGYNSPLHF
DNA: TGTGCCAGTATGGGGGGCTATAATTCACCCCTCCACTTT

V: TRBV6-1
size: many
J: TRBJ2-7
D: .
CDR3: CASMRGGEQYF
DNA: TGTGCCAGCATGCGGGGCGGGGAGCAGTACTTC

V: TRBV12-3/TRBV12-4
size: .
J: TRBJ1-1
D: TRBD1
CDR3: CASSATGTGGTNTEAFF
DNA: TGTGCCAGCAGTGCTACCGGGACAGGGGGCACGAACACTGAAGCTTTCTTT

V: TRBV5-6
size: many
J: TRBJ1-4
D: .
CDR3: CASSLAVPEKLFF
DNA: TGTGCCAGCAGCTTGGCAGTTCCTGAAAAACTGTTTTTT

V: TRBV4-3
size: many
J: TRBJ2-7
D: .
CDR3: CASSQVVGREQYF
DNA: TGCGCCAGCAGCCAAGTAGTTGGGCGCGAGCAGTACTTC

V: TRBV5-8
size: many
J: TRBJ1-5
D: .
CDR3: CASSPLGGYSNQPQHF
DNA: TGTGCCAGCAGCCCCCTTGGAGGCTATAGCAATCAGCCCCAGCATTTT

V: TRBV15
size: many
J: TRBJ1-4
D: TRBD1
CDR3: CATSSDRGMANEKLFF
DNA: TGTGCCACCAGCAGCGACAGGGGTATGGCTAATGAAAAACTGTTTTTT

V: TRBV5-1
size: many
J: TRBJ1-3
D: .
CDR3: CASSREGGFSGNTIYF
DNA: TGCGCCAGCAGCCGAGAGGGGGGTTTCTCTGGAAACACCATATATTTT

V: TRBV7-9
size: many
J: TRBJ2-5
D: TRBD1
CDR3: CASSRVDRVETQYF
DNA: TGTGCCAGCAGCCGGGTCGACAGGGTTGAGACCCAGTACTTC